This T cell receptor (beta chain) comes out of a study of CD8+ T cells in alopecia areata. Study details: C3H/HeJ graft donors with spontaneous alopecia, aged about 6-12 months, supplied skin that was transplanted onto female C3H/HeJ mice aged roughly 7-10 weeks.

V lost 4 bases, J lost 2 bases, and 4 bases stayed unmatched. The CDR3 consists of 17 residues. Germline CDR1 FNHDT, CDR2 SITEND (reference sequence). Following extraction, RNA underwent reverse transcription to cDNA, which served as the sequencing template. Profiling relied on immunoSEQ multiplex PCR, and the TCRdb table lists in-frame clones only, not all of them. The sample has some 3,200 clones, none seen only once. Time point given: mouse skin 3 weeks after grafting. Within the sample, this clone is medium-sized (0.01 to 0.1%). Gene names follow the mouse nomenclature. The sequence runs out 4 residues before the end of the CDR3; the remainder is reconstructed from the germline J gene.

The chain recombines TRBV19 with TRBJ2-2, with 14 nucleotides matching TRBD2. The clonotype was recovered from a C3H/HeJ mouse with alopecia areata. Strain MHC haplotype: H2-k. Sequenced here: skin, sampled at week 3. The sequenced part of the CDR3 DNA is TGTGCCAGCAGTGCGGGACTGGGGGGGCTGAACACCGGG. Its protein product is CASSAGLGGLNTG. The complete CDR3 reads CASSAGLGGLNTGQLYF.